This TCR beta chain was identified in a study of T cells after yellow fever vaccination. Conversion of TCR transcripts into cDNA relied on 5'RACE template switching, which added a universal primer site and UMIs. TCRdb called the 5' RACE reads again in MiXCR, with one record for every CDR3 protein. Counted here are about 180,000 distinct CDR3 sequences, about 6% occurring once; the ten biggest clones make up about 2.8%. Concerning this clonotype: Its antigen is undetermined.

Study-wide results and limits: Most clones from primary vaccination were detected again post-booster (96% CD4, about 85% CD8).

The germline CDR1 and CDR2 sequences are DFQATT and SNEGSKA (reference sequence). The CDR3 runs to 13 residues. V dropped 3 bases and J dropped 5 bases, with 13 bases sitting between them. The genes are TRBV20-1 and TRBJ2-5, with D possibly TRBD1 on 6 matching bases. Sequences were derived from CD4+ T cells sorted from PBMCs, sampled on the day of the first yellow fever vaccination. The receptor's source is a man between 18 and 29 years old who received the YFV17D yellow fever vaccine. The CDR3: CSARLQGSETQYF. CDR3 sequence (DNA): TGCAGTGCTAGGCTACAGGGAAGTGAGACCCAGTACTTC.